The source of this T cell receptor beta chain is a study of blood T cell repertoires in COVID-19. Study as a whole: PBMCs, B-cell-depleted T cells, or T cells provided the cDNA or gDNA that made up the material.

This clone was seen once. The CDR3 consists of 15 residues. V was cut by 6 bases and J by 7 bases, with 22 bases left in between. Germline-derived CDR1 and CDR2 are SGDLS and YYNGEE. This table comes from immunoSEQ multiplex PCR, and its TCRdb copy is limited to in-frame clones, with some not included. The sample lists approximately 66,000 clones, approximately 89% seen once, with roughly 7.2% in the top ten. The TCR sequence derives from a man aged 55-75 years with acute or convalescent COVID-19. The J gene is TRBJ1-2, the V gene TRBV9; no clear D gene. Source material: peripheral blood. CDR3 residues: CASTGAGVPVFGYTF. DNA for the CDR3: TGTGCCAGCACCGGCGCCGGGGTACCGGTTTTTGGCTACACCTTC.